A selection of T cell receptor beta chains follows, all from one sample in a study of T cells in Graves' hyperthyroidism and ophthalmopathy. TCRdb reprocessed the multiplex PCR reads via MiXCR and lists one record per CDR3 protein. The table lists a few hundred thousand distinct CDR3 sequences, 20% to 25% of them singletons, with over 70% in the top ten. The sequenced sample was blood. The receptors were gathered from a man over 45 with Graves' hyperthyroidism. CDR3s include the opening cysteine and the closing phenylalanine or tryptophan. The D gene is left open where the match is weak. Part of the rows lack a size; the others show once, few, many or a class for expanded clones.

TRBJ2-3,TRBD2,few,TRBV18,TGTGCCAGCTCACGCGGACTAGCGGGAGATGATACGCAGTATTTT,CASSRGLAGDDTQYF
TRBJ2-6,.,few,TRBV6-1,TGTGCCAGCAGTTTAGACTCTGGGGCCAACGTCCTGACTTTC,CASSLDSGANVLTF
TRBJ1-1,TRBD1,many,TRBV20-1,TGCAGTGCGGGGACAGACATGAACACTGAAGCTTTCTTT,CSAGTDMNTEAFF
TRBJ2-7,.,many,TRBV7-9,TGTGCCAGCAGCCACGGGACACGGGAAACCTACGAGCAGTACTTC,CASSHGTRETYEQYF
TRBJ1-6,.,few,TRBV28,TGTGCCAGCGGTCCCCGGACAGTAGTATATAATTCACCCCTCCACTTT,CASGPRTVVYNSPLHF
TRBJ1-5,TRBD1,many,TRBV2,TGTGCCAGCACCCCAGGGGGCAACAATCAGCCCCAGCATTTT,CASTPGGNNQPQHF
TRBJ2-7,.,few,TRBV5-5,TGTGCCAGCAGCTTTGATGCCAGGACATACGAGCAGTACTTC,CASSFDARTYEQYF
TRBJ2-3,TRBD1,.,TRBV6-2/TRBV6-3,TGCGCCAGCAGGGACAGGGGGCTAACAGATACGCAGTATTTT,CASRDRGLTDTQYF
TRBJ2-1,TRBD2,.,TRBV20-1,TGCAGTGCTAGGCCCTTAGCGGGAGCCCACAATGAGCAGTTCTTC,CSARPLAGAHNEQFF
TRBJ1-2,.,.,TRBV6-1,TGTGCCAGCAGAACCAGGGATTCTGGCTACACCTTC,CASRTRDSGYTF
TRBJ2-7,.,few,TRBV5-5,TGTGCCAGCACGCGACTGCGGCAGCCCTACGAGCAGTACTTC,CASTRLRQPYEQYF
TRBJ1-2,.,.,TRBV7-9,TGTGCCAGCAGCTTTGTGGTAAACTATGGCTACACCTTC,CASSFVVNYGYTF
TRBJ1-3,.,many,TRBV5-1,TGCGCCAGCGGAGAGGGCTCTGGAAACACCATATATTTT,CASGEGSGNTIYF
TRBJ2-5,.,many,TRBV11-2,TGTGCCAGCACCTTAGTTGGGGGCCGAGAGACCCAGTACTTC,CASTLVGGRETQYF
TRBJ2-3,.,few,TRBV20-1,TGCAGTGCTAGACCCTTTACGGGGCCCACAGATACGCAGTATTTT,CSARPFTGPTDTQYF
TRBJ2-7,.,many,TRBV7-2,TGTGCCAGCAGCTTATCAGCGGCCTACGAGCAGTACTTC,CASSLSAAYEQYF
TRBJ2-2,TRBD2,many,TRBV27,TGTGCACGGACTAGCGGGACCGGGGAGCTGTTTTTT,CARTSGTGELFF
TRBJ2-7,.,many,TRBV3-1,TGTGCCAGCAGCCAAGGGGGCGGTGCGCCCAGCTCCTACGAGCAGTACTTC,CASSQGGGAPSSYEQYF
TRBJ2-3,.,many,TRBV28,TGTGCCAGCAGTTTCCAGCCCCCAAGACAGAGCACAGATACGCAGTATTTT,CASSFQPPRQSTDTQYF
TRBJ2-7,.,.,TRBV9,TGTGCCAGCAGCGTAGGCGGGGACCCGTCATCCTACGAGCAGTACTTC,CASSVGGDPSSYEQYF
TRBJ2-3,TRBD1,few,TRBV24-1,TGTGCCACCAGTGAGAGGGGACAGGCAGATACGCAGTATTTT,CATSERGQADTQYF
TRBJ1-6,.,few,TRBV28,TGTGCCAGCAGTTTAACTAGGAATTACAATTCACCCCTCCACTTT,CASSLTRNYNSPLHF
TRBJ1-6,.,once,TRBV30,TGTGCCTGGAGTGTCGGTTTCTCACCCCTCCACTTT,CAWSVGFSPLHF
TRBJ2-7,TRBD2,few,TRBV9,TGTGCCAGTGGGGGGGACCGCTACTACGAGCAGTACTTC,CASGGDRYYEQYF
TRBJ2-1,TRBD1,many,TRBV6-1,TGTGCCAGCAGTGACGACAGGGTCGTGGGTAATGAGCAGTTCTTC,CASSDDRVVGNEQFF
TRBJ2-5,.,.,TRBV5-4,TGTGCCAGCAGCCACAGAAGTCAAGAGACCCAGTACTTC,CASSHRSQETQYF
TRBJ1-4,TRBD1,.,TRBV5-5,TGTGCCAGCAGCTTCGAACAGGGGCATGAAAAACTGTTTTTT,CASSFEQGHEKLFF
TRBJ2-6,TRBD1,.,TRBV7-4,TGTGCCAGCAGCTTACCGGACAGGTCCGGGGCCAACGTCCTGACTTTC,CASSLPDRSGANVLTF
TRBJ1-1,.,few,TRBV12-3/TRBV12-4,TGTGCCAGCAGTTTATTAAAGGTGAACACTGAAGCTTTCTTT,CASSLLKVNTEAFF
TRBJ2-1,.,.,TRBV9,TGTGCCAGCAGCGCGAACCGGGGCTACAATGAGCAGTTCTTC,CASSANRGYNEQFF
TRBJ2-3,TRBD2,many,TRBV5-5,TGTGCCAGCAGCTTAACTCTACTAGCGGCTAGCACAGATACGCAGTATTTT,CASSLTLLAASTDTQYF
TRBJ2-1,TRBD1,.,TRBV28,TGTGCCAGCACATTACGGACAGGGGGCGATGAGCAGTTCTTC,CASTLRTGGDEQFF
TRBJ2-5,TRBD1,.,TRBV28,TGTGCCAGCAGGACGGACAGGGCGCAAGAGACCCAGTACTTC,CASRTDRAQETQYF
TRBJ1-6,.,few,TRBV27,TGTGCCAGCAGTCGAGATACAGGGCGGATAGGTTCACCCCTCCACTTT,CASSRDTGRIGSPLHF
TRBJ2-5,.,few,TRBV6-1,TGTGCCAGCAGTGAAGAAGGGTGGTACGGAATTGAAGAGACCCAGTACTTC,CASSEEGWYGIEETQYF
TRBJ1-2,.,.,TRBV28,TGTGCCAGCAGTTTCCCGGAAATAAGTGGCTACACCTTC,CASSFPEISGYTF
TRBJ2-1,.,.,TRBV5-1,TGTGCCAGCAGCTTGGGGAGCGCCCTGACCCTTGGGCAGTTCTTC,CASSLGSALTLGQFF
TRBJ1-1,TRBD1,.,TRBV4-2,TGTGCCAGCAGCCAGGCCCTGGGACAGGGGGCTAGGTCTGAAGCTTTCTTT,CASSQALGQGARSEAFF
TRBJ2-7,.,once,TRBV19,TGTGCCAGTAGTAGCAGGGGTTTGTCTAGCGAGCAGTACTTC,CASSSRGLSSEQYF
TRBJ1-6,TRBD1,few,TRBV7-8,TGTGCCAGCAGCTTACGCGGGACAGGGGTGCAAAGTTCACCCCTCCACTTT,CASSLRGTGVQSSPLHF
TRBJ2-1,.,many,TRBV7-9,TGTGCCAGCAGCCCACCCGGAGGAAAAAGGGTGAATGAGCAGTTCTTC,CASSPPGGKRVNEQFF
TRBJ1-2,.,many,TRBV3-1,TGTGCCAGCAGCCAAGATGGATTTTATGGCTACACCTTC,CASSQDGFYGYTF
TRBJ2-5,.,few,TRBV14,TGTGCCAGCAGCCACCGGGACGATCTACAAGAGACCCAGTACTTC,CASSHRDDLQETQYF
TRBJ2-2,.,few,TRBV28,TGTGCCAGCCTCACAGGGTCGGGCGGGGAGCTGTTTTTT,CASLTGSGGELFF
TRBJ2-3,.,.,TRBV3-1,TGTGCCAGCAGCCAGATCCCCGGAGATACGCAGTATTTT,CASSQIPGDTQYF
TRBJ1-1,.,.,TRBV5-1,TGCGCCAGCAGCTGGAAATGGAACACTGAAGCTTTCTTT,CASSWKWNTEAFF
TRBJ2-3,TRBD1,.,TRBV5-1,TGCGCCAGCAGCGGGGGACAGGTTTTCAGCCCAGATACGCAGTATTTT,CASSGGQVFSPDTQYF
TRBJ2-5,TRBD1,many,TRBV11-2,TGTGCCAGCAGCCGTTCCACAGGGGGCGGAGAGACCCAGTACTTC,CASSRSTGGGETQYF
TRBJ2-2,TRBD2,few,TRBV5-1,TGCGCCAGCAGCTTGGCCGCGGGAGGGGCGCTGTTTTTT,CASSLAAGGALFF
TRBJ2-5,.,few,TRBV11-3,TGTGCCAGCAGCCCGGCGGCGGTACAAGAGACCCAGTACTTC,CASSPAAVQETQYF
TRBJ2-1,.,.,TRBV10-1,TGCGCCAGCAGTACTAGCCACTCGTCGGATGAGCAGTTCTTC,CASSTSHSSDEQFF
TRBJ2-1,.,few,TRBV24-1,TGTGCCACCGAAACTACTAGGAGTACGGGCAATGAGCAGTTCTTC,CATETTRSTGNEQFF
TRBJ2-5,.,few,TRBV27,TGTGCCAGCAGGCCCCAGGGACAACCCAGGGAGACCCAGTACTTC,CASRPQGQPRETQYF
TRBJ2-5,.,many,TRBV2,TGTGCCAGCAGGGAGGACTCTCGTCCAAACCGGGAGACCCAGTACTTC,CASREDSRPNRETQYF
TRBJ2-3,TRBD1,few,TRBV24-1,TGTGCCACCAGTGACAACAGGGGAAACACAGATACGCAGTATTTT,CATSDNRGNTDTQYF
TRBJ2-7,.,.,TRBV6-1,TGTGCCAGCAGCGACTTAATTTACGAGCAGTACTTC,CASSDLIYEQYF
TRBJ2-3,.,many,TRBV28,TGTGCCAGCAGTTTCTTGGCTAGTCAGGACCCTACAGATACGCAGTATTTT,CASSFLASQDPTDTQYF
TRBJ2-1,.,few,TRBV7-2,TGTGCCAGCAGCCTGAGTCGGGGGCCGTACAATGAGCAGTTCTTC,CASSLSRGPYNEQFF
TRBJ2-2,.,.,TRBV7-9,TGTGCCAGCAGCCTTCAGTGGGGTGCCGGGGAGCTGTTTTTT,CASSLQWGAGELFF